These 9 T cell receptor beta chains were sequenced from one sample in a study of response to subunit inactivated influenza vaccine (dated by TCRdb to 2016 to 2019). Libraries were constructed by RT-PCR. The listed sequencing device is Illumina HiSeq 2500. TCRdb reworked the public reads: Q25 trimming with fastp, MiXCR clone assembly, productive beta chains retained. Rows matching on CDR3 protein sequence are summarized as one entry with the most common DNA and genes. In this sample the table shows roughly 790,000 distinct CDR3 sequences, 21% of which occur a single time. 10% of the sample is taken by the ten largest. The sequenced sample was PBMCs from blood, obtained roughly 5 days after vaccination. These receptors came from a man aged 45-65 years who received an inactivated influenza vaccine. Donor details come from another sample of the same person, matched by shared clones.

This rearrangement joins TRBV7-2 to TRBJ2-3; D may be TRBD1 (5 bases). CDR3 size: 12 residues. CDR1 and CDR2 (germline): SGHTA, FQGNSA. V shed 1 base and J shed 11 bases, with 10 bases lying between them. CDR3 sequence: CASSLDRSQQYF. The CDR3 DNA reads TGTGCCAGCAGCTTAGACAGGTCCCAGCAGTATTTT.

The table lists this clonotype with a few counts. V gene TRBV20-1 combines with J gene TRBJ1-5; 10 nucleotides line up with TRBD1. This CDR3 is 15 amino acids long. Germline CDR1 and CDR2: DFQATT and SNEGSKA (reference sequence). The trim removed 4 bases at V and 4 bases at J, leaving 7 bases unmatched. The chain's CDR3 is CSAITGTGENQPQHF. The CDR3 nucleotides are TGCAGTGCTATAACCGGGACAGGGGAAAATCAGCCCCAGCATTTT.

The chain links TRBV18 to TRBJ2-2; 9 positions match TRBD2. The CDR3 loop spans 15 amino acids. Germline lookup yields CDR1 KGHSH and CDR2 LQKENI. The J segment lost 1 base and the V segment lost 6 bases, leaving 3 bases of the junction unmatched. The CDR3 DNA follows: TGTGCCAGCTCGTCACTAGCGGGGAACACCGGGGAGCTGTTTTTT. Translation: CASSSLAGNTGELFF.

The chain has TRBV12-3 or TRBV12-4 and TRBJ2-3; D remains unclear. Between the trimmed V and J ends, which lost 4 bases and 4 bases, there was a span of 18 bases. CDR3 length: 16 amino acids. DNA for the CDR3: TGTGCCAGCAGTTACAACCGTGACCCAGTCCCAGATACGCAGTATTTT. This codes for CASSYNRDPVPDTQYF.

This rearrangement joins TRBV9 to TRBJ2-4, with 7 bases identical to TRBD1. Germline CDR1 reads SGDLS; CDR2 reads YYNGEE. CDR3 length equals 13 residues. Trimming at V came to 3 bases and at J to 6 bases, leaving 3 bases not matched to a gene. This CDR3 reads CASSARQGNIQYF. CDR3 coding DNA: TGTGCCAGCAGCGCCCGACAGGGAAACATTCAGTACTTC.

The chain has TRBV7-3 and TRBJ2-1; 8 bases align to TRBD1. With 5 bases clipped from V and 10 bases from J, the junction kept 13 bases outside the gene matches. The CDR3 has 15 residues. CDR1 and CDR2 from the germline V gene are SGHTA and FQGTGA. The CDR3 sequence: CASSKPGQDVYEQFF. Here the CDR3 DNA reads TGTGCCAGCAGCAAGCCGGGACAGGACGTATACGAGCAGTTCTTC.

Many counts were recorded for this clonotype. The V and J genes are TRBV27 and TRBJ1-6; D unresolved. Per germline, CDR1 MNHEY and CDR2 SMNVEV (reference sequence). CDR3 length equals 15 residues. V shed 6 bases and J shed 10 bases, with 19 bases lying between them. The CDR3 coding sequence is TGTGCCAGCAGCATGATCAGTCATCCAGGATCACCCCTCCACTTT. This encodes CASSMISHPGSPLHF.

This clonotype appeared many times. This chain uses TRBV6-2 or TRBV6-3 with TRBJ2-1; D gene ambiguous. CDR1 and CDR2 from the germline V gene are MNHEY and SVGEGT. Between the trimmed V and J ends, which lost 0 bases and 3 bases, there was a span of 15 bases. This CDR3 has 17 residues. CDR3 residues: CASSYSPPDGLYNEQFF. In DNA form, the CDR3 reads TGTGCCAGCAGTTACTCCCCTCCGGACGGCCTCTACAATGAGCAGTTCTTC.

This clonotype turned up a few times. V usage is TRBV24-1 and J usage is TRBJ2-4; a weak D match, TRBD2 (6 bases). Trimming removed 4 bases at V and 9 bases at J, with 21 bases between. This CDR3 region has 16 residues. Looked up from germline, CDR1 is KGHDR and CDR2 is SFDVKD. The CDR3 sequence: CATSEEGWASGGIQYF. In nucleotides, the CDR3 is TGTGCCACCAGTGAGGAGGGATGGGCCTCTGGTGGCATTCAGTACTTC.